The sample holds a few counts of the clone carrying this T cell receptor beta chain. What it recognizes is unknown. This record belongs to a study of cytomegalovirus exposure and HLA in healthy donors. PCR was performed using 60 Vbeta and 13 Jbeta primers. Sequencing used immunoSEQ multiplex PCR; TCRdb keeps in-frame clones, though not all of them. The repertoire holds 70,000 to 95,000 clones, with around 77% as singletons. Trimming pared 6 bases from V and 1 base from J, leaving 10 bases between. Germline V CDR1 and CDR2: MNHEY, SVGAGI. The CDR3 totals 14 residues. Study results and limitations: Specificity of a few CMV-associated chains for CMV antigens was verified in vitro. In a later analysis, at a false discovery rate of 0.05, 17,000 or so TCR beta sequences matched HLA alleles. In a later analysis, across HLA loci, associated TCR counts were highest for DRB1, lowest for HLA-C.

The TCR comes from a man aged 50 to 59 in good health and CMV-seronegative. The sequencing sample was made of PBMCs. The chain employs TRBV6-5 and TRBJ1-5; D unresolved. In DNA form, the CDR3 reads TGTGCCAGCAGGCACCGGTGGAGCAATCAGCCCCAGCATTTT. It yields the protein CASRHRWSNQPQHF.